The clone carrying this TCR beta chain was detected a few times. The source of the sample is a study of blood T cells in healthy people across ages. Using a J-beta primer mix together with a sample-barcoded 5' primer, a second PCR was run for roughly 7 to 11 cycles. TCRdb redid the calling of the 5' RACE reads with MiXCR, one entry per CDR3 protein. The table records 1,500,000 or so distinct CDR3 sequences, approximately 60% of them present only once. The V end was cut by 0 bases, the J end by 5 bases, with 10 bases between. CDR1 is SGDLS, CDR2 YYNGEE, per germline. This CDR3 spans 14 amino acids. The sequencing input was blood. The genes are TRBV9 and TRBJ2-3, with D possibly TRBD2 on 6 matching bases. This TCR was recovered from a man between 18 and 29 years old in good health. In DNA form, the CDR3 reads TGTGCCAGCAGCGTAGGGGACTTCCTAGATACGCAGTATTTT. Translating gives CASSVGDFLDTQYF.